Each of the 27 T cell receptor beta chains below was sequenced from the same sample in a study of OX40 agonist ivuxolimab in advanced cancers. Assay: immunoSEQ multiplex PCR; the TCRdb copy retains only in-frame clones and omits some. Of around 16,000 clones listed, just under 85% are singletons. Sequencing used CD4+ or CD8+ T cells sorted from blood, obtained in a trial of the OX40 agonist ivuxolimab. Source of these receptors: an adult with an advanced solid tumor such as melanoma, head and neck, liver or kidney cancer.

The chain carries TRBV15 and TRBJ2-5, with a possible D match to TRBD1 (8 bases). The DNA end lines up better with TRBJ2-7; the J call may be wrong. This CDR3 is 15 amino acids long. The germline gives CDR1 LNHNV, CDR2 YYDKDF (reference sequence). CDR3 coding DNA: TGTGCCACCAGCCAGGGGGCTAGCGGCTCCTACGAGCAGTACTTC. Its protein product is CATSQGASGSYEQYF.

The V gene is TRBV18, the J gene TRBJ1-1; 7 nucleotides line up with TRBD1. V shed 3 bases and J 4 bases; nucleotides not matched to a gene: 2. CDR3 length: 13 residues. Germline CDR1 is KGHSH and CDR2 is LQKENI. The CDR3 protein is CASSPTGSTEAFF. The CDR3 DNA reads TGTGCCAGCTCACCGACAGGGAGCACTGAAGCTTTCTTT.

The J gene is TRBJ2-7, the V gene TRBV29-1; TRBD1 agrees at 12 bases. V lost 2 bases and J lost 7; bases outside the gene matches: 6. The CDR3 contains 14 residues. Germline V gene sequence: CDR1 SQVTM, CDR2 ANQGSEA. The CDR3 DNA reads TGCAGCGTTGAAAGCGGGACAGGGGGCGGGGAGCAGTACTTC. Amino acid sequence: CSVESGTGGGEQYF.

The rearrangement joins TRBV27 to TRBJ1-2; perhaps TRBD1 as D (5 bases). Germline V gene data show CDR1 as MNHEY and CDR2 as SMNVEV (reference sequence). The CDR3 runs to 13 residues. V lost 6 bases to trimming and J lost 0 bases, with 8 bases between them. The CDR3 reads CASSLQANYGYTF. The CDR3 DNA reads TGTGCCAGCAGCCTACAGGCTAACTATGGCTACACCTTC.

V is TRBV7-9 and J is TRBJ2-7, with TRBD1 as a possible D gene (5 bases). CDR3 size: 14 residues. The germline V and J ends were trimmed by 1 base and 3 bases, with 10 bases remaining between them. Germline V gives CDR1 SEHNR, CDR2 FQNEAQ (reference sequence). This chain's CDR3 is CASSLVQDNYEQYF. In DNA form, the CDR3 reads TGTGCCAGCAGCTTAGTACAGGACAACTACGAGCAGTACTTC. Using reference TRBV7-9 and TRBJ2-7 for the parts outside the CDR3, the full variable domain is DTGVSQNPRHKITKRGQNVTFRCDPISEHNRLYWYRQTLGQGPEFLTYFQNEAQLEKSRLLSDRFSAERPKGSFSTLEIQRTEQGDSAMYLCASSLVQDNYEQYFGPGTRLTVT.

The chain couples TRBV9 to TRBJ2-7; D may be TRBD2 (5 bases). This CDR3 has 14 residues. Trimming shortened V by 0 bases and J by 0 bases, and 7 bases separated the two germline ends. Germline lookup yields CDR1 SGDLS and CDR2 YYNGEE. The CDR3: CASSVGGSSYEQYF. The DNA for the CDR3 is TGTGCCAGCAGCGTAGGAGGGAGCTCCTACGAGCAGTACTTC.

This chain joins TRBV19 and TRBJ1-3, with D possibly being TRBD1 (5 bases). Germline V gives CDR1 LNHDA, CDR2 SQIVND (reference sequence). The length of the CDR3 is 12 residues. Trimming shortened V by 8 bases and J by 3 bases, and 8 bases separated the two germline ends. The CDR3 loop reads CASWDFGNTIYF. In DNA form, the CDR3 reads TGTGCCAGTTGGGACTTTGGAAACACCATATATTTT.

The CDR3 spells CASGQGAETQYF. CDR3 DNA: TGTGCCAGCGGACAGGGGGCCGAGACCCAGTACTTC. The V gene is TRBV27, the J gene TRBJ2-5, with TRBD1 matching 11 bases. Germline loops: CDR1 MNHEY, CDR2 SMNVEV (reference sequence). V gave up 8 bases and J gave up 5 bases; unmatched junction bases: 1. CDR3 size: 12 residues.

This chain connects TRBV7-9 to TRBJ2-1, with TRBD1 identical over 12 bases. The J segment lost 9 bases and the V segment lost 0 bases, leaving 3 bases of the junction unmatched. Germline loops: CDR1 SEHNR, CDR2 FQNEAQ (reference sequence). This CDR3 is built from 15 residues. As DNA, the CDR3 is TGTGCCAGCAGCTTAGCGCGGGACAGGGGGCCTGAGCAGTTCTTC. Amino acid sequence: CASSLARDRGPEQFF.

The chain recombines TRBV7-9 with TRBJ1-1; D remains unclear. Trimming cost V 0 bases and J 6 bases, with 8 bases left between them. CDR1 SEHNR and CDR2 FQNEAQ come from the germline V gene (reference sequence). The CDR3 consists of 13 residues. CDR3 nucleotide sequence: TGTGCCAGCAGCTTAGCGATGGGGTCTGAAGCTTTCTTT. It translates to CASSLAMGSEAFF.

This clone was recorded once. The rearrangement uses TRBV18 and TRBJ2-1; D gene uncertain. Per germline, CDR1 KGHSH and CDR2 LQKENI. V lost 3 bases and J 8 bases, leaving 5 bases between the germline ends. This CDR3 is 11 amino acids long. In DNA, the CDR3 is TGTGCCAGCTCACCCGCCGATGAGCAGTTCTTC. As protein: CASSPADEQFF.

A word on this clone: The junction differs from germline at one of its ends, possibly a read error. Other nucleotide sequences from this sample produce the same CDR3. J is TRBJ2-5 and V is TRBV6-6; D is possibly TRBD2 (6 bases). This CDR3 contains 11 residues. Germline CDR1 is MNHNY and CDR2 is SVGAGI (reference sequence). The CDR3 DNA follows: TGTGCCAGTCTGGGCGGGGAGACTCAGTACTTC. Its protein is CASLGGETQYF.

The J gene is TRBJ2-7, the V gene TRBV28; 8 bases line up with TRBD2. J gave up 5 bases and V 3 bases, and 9 bases lay outside the gene matches. The CDR3 is made up of 15 amino acids. CDR1 is MDHEN, CDR2 SYDVKM, per germline. The CDR3 spells CASSLRGARGHEQYF. In DNA form, the CDR3 reads TGTGCCAGCAGTTTGCGGGGGGCCAGGGGCCACGAGCAGTACTTC.

This clone occurred once. The rearrangement links TRBV11-3 to TRBJ2-7, with D possibly being TRBD1 (5 bases). Germline assignment: CDR1 SGHNT and CDR2 YENEEA. Deletions cut 1 base from V and 0 bases from J, with 10 bases between. The CDR3 totals 15 residues. In DNA form, the CDR3 reads TGTGCCAGCAGCTTAGCCAGGGTAAGCTCCTACGAGCAGTACTTC. This encodes CASSLARVSSYEQYF.

The chain is built from TRBV4-1 and TRBJ2-5, with 9 bases lining up with TRBD2. V shed 1 base and J 2 bases; nucleotides not matched to a gene: 8. The CDR3 has 17 amino acids. Germline CDR1 is MGHRA and CDR2 is YSYEKL. The CDR3 is CASSQVQRGAIQETQYF. As DNA, the CDR3 is TGCGCCAGCAGCCAAGTCCAGCGGGGGGCGATTCAAGAGACCCAGTACTTC.

The rearrangement joins TRBV19 to TRBJ2-7, with D perhaps matching TRBD1 or TRBD2 (5 bases each). Trimming cost V 3 bases and J 1 base, with 10 bases left between them. This CDR3 has 14 amino acids. The germline V gene has CDR1 LNHDA and CDR2 SQIVND (reference sequence). CDR3 bases: TGTGCCAGTAGTATGGGACCTGTGTCCTACGAGCAGTACTTC. As protein: CASSMGPVSYEQYF.

This clone showed up just once. The chain links TRBV4-3 to TRBJ2-7; TRBD2 matches 10 bases. CDR1 LGHNA and CDR2 YSLEER come from the germline V gene. The CDR3 is made up of 15 amino acids. Trimming removed 3 bases from V and 2 bases from J; junction bases left unmatched: 4. CDR3 amino acids: CASSQGLARTYEQYF. CDR3 nucleotide sequence: TGCGCCAGCAGCCAGGGACTAGCGAGAACCTACGAGCAGTACTTC.

This chain connects TRBV19 to TRBJ1-1; no firm D call. V was pared by 6 bases and J by 9 bases, with 11 bases between. CDR3 length equals 11 residues. Germline V lookup: CDR1 LNHDA, CDR2 SQIVND (reference sequence). The CDR3 is CASSLGRKAFF. The CDR3 region has the DNA TGTGCCAGTAGCCTCGGGAGGAAAGCTTTCTTT. Based on the CDR3 plus reference TRBV19 and TRBJ1-1, the full variable domain is DGGITQSPKYLFRKEGQNVTLSCEQNLNHDAMYWYRQDPGQGLRLIYYSQIVNDFQKGDIAEGYSVSREKKESFPLTVTSAQKNPTAFYLCASSLGRKAFFGQGTRLTVV.

The gene calls are TRBV27 and TRBJ2-4; TRBD2 aligns across 7 bases. V trimming: 6 bases; J trimming: 0 bases; junction bases outside the gene matches: 5. This CDR3 has 15 amino acids. Germline lookup yields CDR1 MNHEY and CDR2 SMNVEV (reference sequence). The CDR3 sequence is CASSPGGLAKNIQYF. The DNA of the CDR3 is TGTGCCAGCAGCCCGGGGGGACTAGCCAAAAACATTCAGTACTTC.

The rearrangement joins TRBV6-5 to TRBJ2-1; TRBD2 is a possible D gene (6 bases). Germline assignment: CDR1 MNHEY and CDR2 SVGAGI. The CDR3 consists of 14 residues. Trimming pared 4 bases from V and 0 bases from J, leaving 7 bases between. The DNA for the CDR3 is TGTGCCAGCAGTTTAGCGGACTCCTACAATGAGCAGTTCTTC. Protein sequence: CASSLADSYNEQFF.

The gene calls are TRBV5-4 and TRBJ2-5; D is uncertain. The CDR3 covers 14 residues. Germline V gene sequence: CDR1 SGHNT, CDR2 YYREEE (reference sequence). Trimming cost V 3 bases and J 7 bases, with 16 bases left between them. CDR3 sequence reads: CASSWSGDRWTQYF. The CDR3 DNA is TGTGCCAGCAGCTGGTCAGGAGATCGGTGGACCCAGTACTTC. The whole variable domain, filled in from reference TRBV5-4 and TRBJ2-5, reads ETGVTQSPTHLIKTRGQQVTLRCSSQSGHNTVSWYQQALGQGPQFIFQYYREEENGRGNFPPRFSGLQFPNYSSELNVNALELDDSALYLCASSWSGDRWTQYFGPGTRLLVL.

In its sample, this clone was seen a few times. This chain joins TRBV29-1 and TRBJ2-4; 7 bases agree with TRBD1. Trimming at V came to 4 bases and at J to 2 bases, leaving 14 bases not matched to a gene. This CDR3 comprises 17 residues. Germline V gene data show CDR1 as SQVTM and CDR2 as ANQGSEA. The chain's CDR3 is CSVAGPTGQVTKNIQYF. The CDR3 DNA is TGCAGCGTTGCGGGACCCACCGGACAGGTGACCAAAAACATTCAGTACTTC.

To note about this clone: Other DNA variants within this sample encode the same CDR3. The rearrangement joins TRBV29-1 to TRBJ2-7, with D perhaps TRBD2 (6 bases). Trimming shortened V by 0 bases and J by 6 bases, and 12 bases separated the two germline ends. Germline V gene lookup returns CDR1 SQVTM and CDR2 ANQGSEA. CDR3 length: 13 residues. The CDR3 DNA reads TGCAGCGTTGAAGATGGGGTCGGGGGCGAGCAGTACTTC. Amino acids: CSVEDGVGGEQYF.

This rearrangement joins TRBV18 to TRBJ1-5; D not certain. This CDR3 spans 16 amino acids. Germline CDR1 is KGHSH and CDR2 is LQKENI. V was cut by 6 bases and J by 0 bases, with 15 bases left in between. CDR3 in amino acids: CASSPGGLYSNQPQHF. DNA for the CDR3: TGTGCCAGCTCGCCGGGAGGCCTCTATAGCAATCAGCCCCAGCATTTT.

This clone was counted only a few times. In nucleotides, the CDR3 is TGTGCCAGCAGTTTGTTAGGGGGCAATCAGCCCCAGCATTTT. This codes for CASSLLGGNQPQHF. The chain has TRBV27 and TRBJ1-5, with a possible D match to TRBD1 (5 bases). Looked up from germline, CDR1 is MNHEY and CDR2 is SMNVEV (reference sequence). The CDR3 totals 14 residues. Trimming took 3 bases from V and 2 from J, leaving 8 bases between them.

The V gene is TRBV9, the J gene TRBJ2-6, with a possible D match to TRBD2 (6 bases). The V and J ends lost 3 bases and 4 bases respectively, with 17 bases between them. This CDR3 spans 17 amino acids. The germline V gene has CDR1 SGDLS and CDR2 YYNGEE. As DNA, the CDR3 is TGTGCCAGCAGCGCGGGACTCCCGAAATCGGGGGCCAACGTCCTGACTTTC. It codes for CASSAGLPKSGANVLTF.

This clone showed up just once. V usage is TRBV5-1 and J usage is TRBJ1-3; 7 bases map to TRBD1. Trimming cost V 1 base and J 0 bases; bases outside gene matches: 10. The germline V gene encodes CDR1 SGHRS and CDR2 YFSETQ. This CDR3 has 18 residues. Here the CDR3 DNA reads TGCGCCAGCAGCTTGATGCCGGGACAGATGGGCTCTGGAAACACCATATATTTT. This encodes CASSLMPGQMGSGNTIYF. Supplemented by reference TRBV5-1 and TRBJ1-3, the full variable domain reads KAGVTQTPRYLIKTRGQQVTLSCSPISGHRSVSWYQQTPGQGLQFLFEYFSETQRNKGNFPGRFSGRQFSNSRSEMNVSTLELGDSALYLCASSLMPGQMGSGNTIYFGEGSWLTVV.